What follows are 2 T cell receptor beta chains derived from one specimen sequenced in a study of T-cell reconstitution after alpha-beta-depleted transplantation in children. The TCRbeta library incorporated unique molecular identifiers. TCRdb passed the PCR reads through MiXCR, listing each CDR3 protein once. This table has about 460,000 distinct CDR3 sequences, about 10% appearing once. The sequencing used PBMCs, collected before TCRalphabeta/CD19-depleted stem cell transplant. Every receptor here comes from a child aged 2 to 10 with inherited bone marrow failure, due to receive a stem cell transplant.

There are a few counts of this clonotype. The chain joins TRBV5-1 to TRBJ1-2; D not certain. Germline loops: CDR1 SGHRS, CDR2 YFSETQ. The germline V and J ends were trimmed by 4 bases and 7 bases, with 14 bases remaining between them. The CDR3 is 13 residues long. CDR3 sequence: CASSPEPGLGYTF. The CDR3 nucleotides read TGCGCCAGCAGCCCAGAACCGGGTCTTGGCTACACCTTC.

This clonotype was seen at least ten times. The chain is built from TRBV20-1 and TRBJ2-6, with 9 positions matching TRBD2. The CDR3 loop spans 18 amino acids. CDR1 DFQATT and CDR2 SNEGSKA come from the germline V gene (reference sequence). V lost 0 bases, J lost 4 bases, and 10 bases stayed unmatched. The CDR3 here is CSARDLTSGSWGANVLTF. The CDR3 nucleotides are TGCAGTGCTAGAGATCTGACTAGCGGATCCTGGGGGGCCAACGTCCTGACTTTC.